This section outlines one TCR beta chain sequence together with its context. This clone was observed once. Its antigen specificity is not known. Base-call qualities are not available, and no considerably larger clone is one nucleotide away. After PBMCs were isolated by density centrifugation and stained for CD3, CD4 and CD8, a FACSAria was used to sort CD4+ and CD8+ T cells. Unaffected controls provided scalp biopsies and blood samples. The data derive from a study of CD8+ T cells in alopecia areata (dated by TCRdb to the late 2010s). In terms of the full investigation: The study used high-throughput TCRbeta sequencing to examine T cell clonal expansion in alopecia areata, in both the C3H/HeJ mouse model and human patients. TCRbeta CDR3 regions were amplified by immunoSEQ multiplex PCR with 35 Vbeta forward and 13 Jbeta reverse primers. In humans, TCRbeta sequencing was performed on scalp tissue and on sorted CD4+ and CD8+ peripheral blood T cells from healthy controls and from patients with patchy or totalis/universalis alopecia areata. The RNA source kit depended on sample type: the PAXgene miRNA kit for fixed scalp, the miRNeasy kit for PBMCs, and the RNeasy kit for mouse skin. Scalp clonality was compared among normal scalp (n=4), patchy alopecia areata scalp (n=8), and alopecia totalis/universalis scalp (n=8). Overall study outcomes, separate from this receptor: Lesional scalp, especially in alopecia totalis/universalis, showed higher clonality and more expanded CD8+ clones than normal scalp, suggesting antigenic drive. Unlike mouse skin, where gammadelta T cells dominate, normal human skin contains resident alphabeta T cells that get sequenced too, which complicates analysis of the scalp TCR repertoire. TCR sequences shared between patients were less clear than in mice, possibly partly because of HLA diversity in the patient population.

V is pared back by 4 bases and J by 5 bases, with 8 bases lying between the germline termini. CDR1 is given as WSHSY and CDR2 as SAAADI, both from the germline V gene. Including the terminal cysteine and phenylalanine, the CDR3 comprises 12 residues. Here the CDR3 DNA is all that survives: 36 bases in frame from base 1. To prepare the library, the immunoSEQ multiplex PCR assay was applied. For TCR sequencing, RNA was extracted from every sample and reverse transcribed into cDNA to serve as template. First-strand cDNA was synthesized using SuperScript III with a 2:1 mix of oligo-dT and random hexamers. A synthetic immune receptor repertoire was used to measure amplification bias, and any remaining bias was corrected computationally. For the original study's pipeline: After raw reads were preprocessed to remove errors, the CDR3 was defined following IMGT conventions as running from the conserved cysteine to phenylalanine. Clonality was computed by normalizing Shannon entropy by log2 of the number of productive unique TCRs and subtracting the result from 1. Whether scalp clones were CD4 or CD8 was inferred by matching scalp TCRbeta sequences against CD4 and CD8 repertoires sorted from blood. TCRdb's version of the immuneACCESS table is confined to in-frame rearrangements and falls short of the full clone set. An unresolved V gene accounts for under half of the shortfall where checked; the remainder is of unknown origin. V, J and clone size are taken as reported in that table, and D and trimming were inferred from the DNA itself. The sample data list roughly 150,000 clones, and 55% of these were observed just once. Around 5% of the sample is held by the ten biggest clonotypes.

This TCR came from a human donor in good health. The material sequenced was CD4+ T cells sorted from blood. Here the chain combines TRBV10-2 and TRBJ2-5, with no reliable assignment of the D segment. The DNA is as follows: TGCGCCAGCAGTGGTCAGGTGGAGACCCAGTACTTC. The resulting protein is CASSGQVETQYF.